Described below is a single T cell receptor beta chain sequence and its context. The sample originates from a study of cytotoxic CD8 clonotypes in ibrutinib-treated CLL. For the study at large: Response samples came after a median roughly twelve months of treatment, range 6 to 36.

The V end was cut by 3 bases, the J end by 1 base, with 16 bases between. The CDR3 contains 17 residues. The germline gives CDR1 MGHDK, CDR2 SYGVNS. TCRdb's table, derived via immunoSEQ multiplex PCR, lists solely in-frame clones and lacks some. The profile shows some 98,000 clones, roughly 80% of them singletons. Source: PBMCs, taken after 12 months of ibrutinib treatment. The sequence was obtained from a human donor with chronic lymphocytic leukemia. The chain recombines TRBV25-1 with TRBJ1-5; the D is unclear. CDR3 sequence: CASSELPPGGSNQPQHF. CDR3 bases: TGTGCCAGCAGTGAGCTCCCTCCCGGAGGGAGCAATCAGCCCCAGCATTTT.